A single sample is the source of the 29 T cell receptor beta chains below, sequenced in a study of blood T cells in healthy people across ages. A J-beta primer mix and a sample-barcoded 5' primer were used in a second PCR of roughly 7 to 12 cycles. TCRdb re-analysed the 5' RACE reads in MiXCR, keeping a single row per CDR3 protein. Among about 900,000 distinct CDR3 sequences listed, 40% to 60% were seen once. The sample consisted of blood. The receptor set was obtained from a man aged 25-40 years in good health.

The genes are TRBV6-1 and TRBJ2-4; 10 nucleotides align to TRBD1. J gave up 7 bases and V 7 bases, and 4 bases lay outside the gene matches. Germline assignment: CDR1 MNHNS and CDR2 SASEGT. CDR3 length equals 13 residues. The CDR3 is CASKGTGVNIQYF. The CDR3 bases are TGTGCCAGCAAGGGGACAGGGGTTAACATTCAGTACTTC.

The rearrangement uses TRBV2 and TRBJ2-4; D uncertain. The germline gives CDR1 SNHLY, CDR2 FYNNEI. The CDR3 contains 11 residues. V was shortened by 1 base and J by 10 bases, with 5 bases between the two germline ends. The CDR3 loop reads CASSEVTIQYF. The DNA of the CDR3 is TGTGCCAGCAGTGAAGTAACTATTCAGTACTTC.

The rearrangement joins TRBV25-1 to TRBJ1-4; D may be TRBD1 (5 bases). In germline, CDR1 is MGHDK, CDR2 SYGVNS. The V and J ends lost 7 bases and 4 bases respectively, with 19 bases between them. This CDR3 has 16 amino acids. CDR3 in DNA: TGTGCCAGCACCCCGCCGGGGGGGTGGCTTAATGAAAAACTGTTTTTT. Translation gives CASTPPGGWLNEKLFF.

V usage is TRBV7-3 and J usage is TRBJ2-5; TRBD2 agrees at 9 bases. V shed 2 bases, J shed 11 bases, and the junction held 12 bases outside the gene matches. This CDR3 contains 15 residues. From germline, CDR1 is SGHTA and CDR2 FQGTGA. CDR3 nucleotides: TGTGCCAGCAGCTTAGCTAGCGGGGCCTACAATGAGCAGTACTTC. Translating it yields CASSLASGAYNEQYF.

The chain carries TRBV24-1 and TRBJ2-5; 8 bases map to TRBD1. This CDR3 contains 17 residues. The V and J ends lost 9 bases and 3 bases, in that order; junction bases with no gene match: 17. The germline CDR1 and CDR2 sequences are KGHDR and SFDVKD. This chain's CDR3 is CATAPNAGTGLEETQYF. The CDR3 DNA sequence: TGTGCCACCGCTCCCAACGCAGGGACAGGACTCGAAGAGACCCAGTACTTC.

In nucleotides, the CDR3 is TGTGCCAGCATTCCAGCGGTAGCCTACAATGAGCAGTTCTTC. Translated, it gives CASIPAVAYNEQFF. The V gene is TRBV2, the J gene TRBJ2-1, with a weak D call TRBD2 (5 bases). Trimming shortened V by 7 bases and J by 2 bases, and 12 bases separated the two germline ends. The CDR3 length is 14 residues. The V gene's germline CDR1 is SNHLY and CDR2 FYNNEI.

The chain couples TRBV29-1 to TRBJ2-2, with TRBD2 matching over 9 bases. This CDR3 region has 15 residues. The V and J ends lost 3 bases and 6 bases, in that order; junction bases with no gene match: 8. Germline V gene data show CDR1 as SQVTM and CDR2 as ANQGSEA. CDR3 coding DNA: TGCAGCGTTGATAAGCCTAGCGGGGTGGCCGGGGAGCTGTTTTTT. Translating it yields CSVDKPSGVAGELFF.

The V call is TRBV6-2 or TRBV6-3, the J call TRBJ2-4; D may be TRBD2 (5 bases). The J call may be faulty, since TRBJ2-7 better matches the DNA end. The CDR3 sequence is 14 residues long. CDR1 is MNHEY and CDR2 is SVGEGT in the germline V gene. The DNA of the CDR3 is TGTGCCAGCAGTTTTCGGACTGATTCCTACGAGCAGTACTTC. Protein: CASSFRTDSYEQYF.

This rearrangement joins TRBV20-1 to TRBJ1-2, with D possibly matching TRBD1 (5 bases). The germline V gene encodes CDR1 DFQATT and CDR2 SNEGSKA (reference sequence). The CDR3 sequence is 12 residues long. Trimming cost V 5 bases and J 1 base, with 8 bases left between them. The CDR3 sequence is CSAEDSNYGYTF. In nucleotides, the CDR3 is TGCAGTGCTGAAGACAGTAACTATGGCTACACCTTC.

The chain couples TRBV30 to TRBJ2-6; D gene unclear. The CDR3 loop spans 17 amino acids. V lost 0 bases and J lost 4, with 16 bases in between. Germline-derived CDR1 and CDR2 are GTSNPN and SVGIG (reference sequence). CDR3 in amino acids: CAWSVRNRISGANVLTF. DNA of the CDR3: TGTGCCTGGAGTGTAAGGAATAGAATCTCCGGGGCCAACGTCCTGACTTTC.

V is TRBV18 and J is TRBJ2-7; D uncertain. This CDR3 region has 13 residues. CDR1 and CDR2 (germline): KGHSH, LQKENI. Trimming left V 1 base short and J 6 bases short, with 10 bases between. The CDR3 nucleotides read TGTGCCAGCTCACCACGGTCTGGGGTCGAGCAGTACTTC. Amino acids: CASSPRSGVEQYF.

This clonotype has just a few counts. CDR3 protein: CASTLGHANNEQFF. For the CDR3, the DNA is TGTGCCAGCACCTTGGGACACGCAAACAATGAGCAGTTCTTC. This rearrangement joins TRBV7-2 to TRBJ2-1; a weak D match, TRBD1 (6 bases). V was clipped by 7 bases and J by 5 bases, with 15 bases between them. In germline, CDR1 is SGHTA, CDR2 FQGNSA. The CDR3 extends over 14 amino acids.

The chain has TRBV18 and TRBJ2-5; D perhaps matches TRBD1 (5 bases). TRBJ2-7 explains the end of the DNA better; the J call may be wrong. The CDR3 runs 14 residues. The germline V gene encodes CDR1 KGHSH and CDR2 LQKENI. Here the CDR3 DNA reads TGTGCCAGCTCACCGGCAGGGAAGGTGTACGAGCAGTACTTC. It translates to CASSPAGKVYEQYF.

V usage is TRBV6-1 and J usage is TRBJ1-5, with 8 positions matching TRBD1. The CDR3 loop spans 14 amino acids. CDR1 and CDR2 from the germline V gene are MNHNS and SASEGT. J lost 7 bases, V lost 4 bases, and 6 bases had no gene match. The CDR3 loop is CASSGDRLGQPQHF. The CDR3 nucleotides are TGTGCCAGCAGTGGGGACAGGCTAGGACAGCCCCAGCATTTT.

This clonotype showed up just a few times. The chain employs TRBV4-2 and TRBJ2-7; perhaps TRBD1 as D (6 bases). CDR3 length equals 15 residues. V lost 0 bases and J lost 2, with 11 bases in between. Germline V lookup: CDR1 LGHNA, CDR2 YNFKEQ. The CDR3 region is CASSQDRAGAYEQYF. CDR3 DNA: TGTGCCAGCAGCCAAGATAGAGCAGGGGCCTACGAGCAGTACTTC.

The chain employs TRBV12-3 or TRBV12-4 and TRBJ2-1; 11 nucleotides agree with TRBD1. The trim removed 5 bases at V and 6 bases at J, leaving 3 bases unmatched. The CDR3 runs to 14 residues. The CDR3 coding sequence is TGTGCCAGCAGTGGGACAGGGGGTCCCAATGAGCAGTTCTTC. Residues: CASSGTGGPNEQFF.

V is TRBV2 and J is TRBJ2-1; 7 bases map to TRBD2. The V gene end was trimmed by 4 bases and the J gene end by 3 bases; junction bases not matched to a gene: 6. The CDR3 runs 15 residues. Germline V gene lookup returns CDR1 SNHLY and CDR2 FYNNEI. CDR3 protein: CASSVHGGGYNEQFF. The CDR3 DNA reads as TGTGCCAGCAGTGTCCACGGCGGGGGCTACAATGAGCAGTTCTTC.

This clonotype was counted at least ten times. V is TRBV4-2 and J is TRBJ2-7; 11 bases are shared with TRBD1. The CDR3 is 16 amino acids. V trimming: 1 base; J trimming: 3 bases; junction bases outside the gene matches: 5. The germline gives CDR1 LGHNA, CDR2 YNFKEQ. Here the CDR3 reads CASSQAGTGGRYEQYF. CDR3 DNA sequence: TGTGCCAGCAGCCAAGCCGGGACAGGGGGTCGCTACGAGCAGTACTTC.

This clonotype appeared once. The chain employs TRBV10-3 and TRBJ2-5; 9 bases match TRBD2. Near its end, the DNA agrees better with TRBJ2-7, so the J call may be wrong. In germline, CDR1 is ENHRY, CDR2 SYGVKD. CDR3 length equals 15 residues. CDR3 protein: CAISRSGSRRNEQYF. Here the CDR3 DNA reads TGTGCCATCAGTCGTAGCGGGAGTCGGAGGAACGAGCAGTACTTC.

The sample holds many counts of this clonotype. The J gene is TRBJ1-6, the V gene TRBV20-1; possible D gene TRBD1, 6 bases. The V gene lost 4 bases and the J gene lost 0 bases, with 16 bases spanning the gap. The CDR3 runs 17 residues. Germline V gene sequence: CDR1 DFQATT, CDR2 SNEGSKA (reference sequence). CDR3 in DNA: TGCAGTGCTACAGGGGACCCCGGGAGCTCCTATAATTCACCCCTCCACTTT. Translated: CSATGDPGSSYNSPLHF.

Only a few counts were recorded for this clonotype. This rearrangement joins TRBV6-2 or TRBV6-3 to TRBJ1-6; D might be TRBD1 (6 bases). CDR3 length: 15 amino acids. V lost 3 bases to trimming and J lost 7 bases, with 13 bases between them. The germline V gene has CDR1 MNHEY and CDR2 SVGEGT. CDR3: CASSYNRERNSPLHF. The CDR3 bases are TGTGCCAGCAGTTATAACAGGGAACGGAATTCACCCCTCCACTTT.

The CDR3 reads CSAQGPYEQYF. The CDR3 DNA sequence: TGCAGTGCGCAGGGCCCCTACGAGCAGTACTTC. The genes are TRBV20-1 and TRBJ2-5; D possibly corresponds to TRBD1 (5 bases). The J call is doubtful: the DNA matches TRBJ2-7 better. From germline, CDR1 is DFQATT and CDR2 SNEGSKA (reference sequence). The CDR3 spans 11 residues.

The genes are TRBV9 and TRBJ2-2, with D perhaps TRBD1 (7 bases). This CDR3 is built from 14 residues. Germline CDR1 SGDLS, CDR2 YYNGEE. Between the trimmed V and J ends, which lost 0 bases and 7 bases, there was a span of 10 bases. The CDR3 sequence is CASSVGQGGGELFF. Here the CDR3 DNA reads TGTGCCAGCAGCGTAGGACAGGGAGGCGGGGAGCTGTTTTTT.

This clonotype showed up just once. The V call is TRBV12-3 or TRBV12-4, the J call TRBJ1-2, with a possible D match to TRBD1 (6 bases). The CDR3 runs to 12 residues. The germline V and J ends were trimmed by 7 bases and 3 bases, with 9 bases remaining between them. The CDR3 DNA reads as TGTGCCAGCAAGGGGGGGGACTATGGCTACACCTTC. Translated: CASKGGDYGYTF.

This clonotype was seen more than once but under ten times. The rearrangement uses TRBV6-2 or TRBV6-3 and TRBJ2-7; 8 bases are a match to TRBD1. CDR1 MNHEY and CDR2 SVGEGT come from the germline V gene. With 5 bases clipped from V and 2 bases from J, the junction kept 5 bases outside the gene matches. The CDR3 runs 14 residues. The DNA of the CDR3 is TGTGCCAGCAGTCCCACGGACAGGGCCTACGAGCAGTACTTC. This sequence encodes CASSPTDRAYEQYF.

This clonotype appeared a few times. The chain combines TRBV12-3 or TRBV12-4 with TRBJ1-2; D remains unclear. The V gene lost 6 bases and the J gene lost 5 bases, with 10 bases spanning the gap. This CDR3 comprises 12 residues. DNA for the CDR3: TGTGCCAGCAGCCTAGAACTTTATGGCTACACCTTC. Its translation: CASSLELYGYTF.

V gene TRBV5-1 combines with J gene TRBJ2-5; D gene unclear. The CDR3 contains 13 residues. Germline V gene lookup returns CDR1 SGHRS and CDR2 YFSETQ. The germline V and J ends were trimmed by 0 bases and 5 bases, with 8 bases remaining between them. In DNA form, the CDR3 reads TGCGCCAGCAGCTTGGCCGAGACGGAGACCCAGTACTTC. Protein: CASSLAETETQYF.

The J gene is TRBJ1-5, the V gene TRBV12-3 or TRBV12-4, with 9 bases that match TRBD1. V dropped 6 bases and J dropped 3; count of bases not matched to a gene: 6. This CDR3 region has 15 residues. CDR3 residues: CASRPGTGINQPQHF. In DNA, the CDR3 is TGTGCCAGCAGGCCAGGGACAGGGATCAATCAGCCCCAGCATTTT.

The CDR3 DNA follows: TGTGCCAGCAGTCCCGCTCACACCGGGGAGCTGTTTTTT. The encoded protein is CASSPAHTGELFF. The J gene is TRBJ2-2, the V gene TRBV6-2 or TRBV6-3, with D unclear. The V end lost 5 bases, the J end lost 3 bases, and 7 bases lay between the germline ends. The germline CDR1 and CDR2 sequences are MNHEY and SVGEGT. The CDR3 is 13 amino acids.